This T cell receptor beta chain was documented in a study of cytomegalovirus exposure and HLA in healthy donors (dated by TCRdb to about 2017). Notes on the research overall: The 500 to 800 repertoires of the first cohort and the 95 to 150 validation repertoires were produced on the same platform, according to a later analysis. In addition to the first cohort of around 670 subjects, a separate validation cohort of 130 or so different subjects was used. The study combined high-throughput TCR immunosequencing, statistical association of individual TCRs with disease status, and machine learning to predict cytomegalovirus infection status. The study was designed to test whether signatures of past pathogen exposure could be identified by cataloging public T cell receptors.

Overall results and qualifications from the work: The classifier was reported to diagnose cytomegalovirus status with high specificity and sensitivity in both the original cohort and the validation cohort. The study listed 150 to 200 TCR beta chains as associated with cytomegalovirus. According to the authors, the approach could potentially be generalized to other disease states and immunological phenotypes. A later analysis found that TCRs clustered in the first cohort also tended to co-occur in the 120 validation repertoires, with approximately 93% of cluster scores above 0. While some public TCRs were present in many individuals, most TCR sequences turned up only very rarely across donors. Three of the identified cytomegalovirus-associated TCR beta chains were confirmed in vitro to be specific for cytomegalovirus antigens. All 110 or so repertoires were used to score co-occurrence in the validation cohort in a later analysis, because that analysis had no HLA typing for the cohort.

Donors formed part of the validation cohort, which comprised 120 or so subjects and was distinct from the first cohort of 666 subjects. Worth noting for this clone: This clone's antigen is unknown. Base qualities are not at hand, and no much larger clone is one base apart.

Trimming leaves V shorter by 8 bases and J shorter by 5 bases, with the junction holding 13 bases beyond the gene matches. From the germline V gene (reference sequence), CDR1 is SGHNT and CDR2 is YYREEE. Counted from cysteine to phenylalanine, this CDR3 has 16 amino acids. The read is trimmed to its CDR3 DNA, 48 bases read in frame from base 1. The library came from the immunoSEQ multiplex PCR assay. Processing in the source paper ran as follows. A statistical classification framework was developed to diagnose cytomegalovirus status using the catalog of TCR beta chain sequences. The immuneACCESS repertoire file appears here via TCRdb, limited to in-frame rearrangements. These files lack a portion of the clones; in checked studies, under half of the deficit traces to unresolved V genes, and the cause of the others is not known. V, J and clone size are those of that table, while D and trimming were read from the DNA. Within this sample are about 110,000 clones, with approximately 94% of them counted one time only. The top ten clones comprise approximately 0.67% of the sample.

Specimen: PBMCs. The source of this sequence is a young woman in good health and CMV-seronegative. The chain joins TRBV5-4 to TRBJ2-5, with 12 bases in between that match TRBD2. The CDR3 here reads CASSGSLAGGMETQYF. The DNA sequence is given as TGTGCCAGTTCGGGGTCACTAGCGGGGGGCATGGAGACCCAGTACTTC.